Sequencing of this TCR beta chain was carried out in a study of CD8 T cells in ankylosing spondylitis. Study findings and constraints: Prior literature has documented some motif variants in synovial fluid and blood from reactive arthritis. Disease-linked clones reportedly showed significant enrichment in matched ankylosing spondylitis synovial fluid.

The V gene's germline CDR1 is DFQATT and CDR2 SNEGSKA (reference sequence). The CDR3 extends over 14 amino acids. V lost 1 base and J 9 bases, leaving 16 bases between the germline ends. This clonotype showed up many times. The antigen is undetermined. Each CDR3 protein gets one entry after TCRdb re-called the 5' RACE reads with MiXCR. The sample lists a few hundred thousand distinct CDR3 sequences, under 12% seen once, with over 20% in the top ten. The sample comprised blood, either unsorted or a sorted T cell fraction (not recorded which). J is TRBJ2-1 and V is TRBV20-1; D is possibly TRBD1 (7 bases). The clonotype comes from a male donor with ankylosing spondylitis or in good health (not recorded which). The CDR3 sequence is CSARGDRVGGEQFF. CDR3 coding DNA: TGCAGTGCTAGAGGAGACAGGGTCGGGGGTGAGCAGTTCTTC.